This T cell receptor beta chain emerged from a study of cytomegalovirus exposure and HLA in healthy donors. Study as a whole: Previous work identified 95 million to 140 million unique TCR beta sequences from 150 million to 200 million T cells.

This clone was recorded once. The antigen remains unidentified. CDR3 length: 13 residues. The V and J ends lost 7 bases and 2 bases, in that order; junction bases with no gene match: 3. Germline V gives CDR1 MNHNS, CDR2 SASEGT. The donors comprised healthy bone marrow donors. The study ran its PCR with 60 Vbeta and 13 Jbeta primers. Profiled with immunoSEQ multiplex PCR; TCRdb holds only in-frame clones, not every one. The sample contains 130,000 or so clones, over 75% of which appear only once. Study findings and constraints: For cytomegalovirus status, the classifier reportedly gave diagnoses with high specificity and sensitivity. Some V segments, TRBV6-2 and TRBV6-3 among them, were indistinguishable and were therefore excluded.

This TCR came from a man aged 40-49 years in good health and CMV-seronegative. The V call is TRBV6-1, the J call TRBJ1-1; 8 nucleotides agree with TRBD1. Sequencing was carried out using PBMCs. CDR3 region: CASTTGENTEAFF. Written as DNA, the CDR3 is TGTGCCAGCACGACAGGGGAAAACACTGAAGCTTTCTTT.